Below are 18 T cell receptor beta chains sequenced from a single sample in a study of T cell responses to AZD1222 COVID-19 vaccine. TCRdb's table, derived via immunoSEQ multiplex PCR, lists solely in-frame clones and lacks some. The sample yields some 150,000 clones, 85% to 95% seen once. The sample in question was peripheral blood, obtained on day 0 of AZD1222 vaccination. These TCRs come from an adult in good health.

The rearrangement links TRBV4-1 to TRBJ2-2, with TRBD1 matching 9 bases. Trimming at V came to 4 bases and at J to 7 bases, leaving 13 bases not matched to a gene. The V gene's germline CDR1 is MGHRA and CDR2 YSYEKL. The CDR3 extends over 17 amino acids. This CDR3 reads CASSRQVMTGGVGELFF. DNA for the CDR3: TGCGCCAGCAGCCGCCAAGTTATGACAGGGGGAGTCGGGGAGCTGTTTTTT.

J is TRBJ2-7 and V is TRBV6-1; perhaps TRBD1 as D (5 bases). This CDR3 region has 14 residues. Looked up from germline, CDR1 is MNHNS and CDR2 is SASEGT. The V gene lost 1 base and the J gene lost 7 bases, with 14 bases spanning the gap. This CDR3 reads CASSEGGDRPEQYF. CDR3 bases: TGTGCCAGCAGTGAAGGGGGTGACAGACCGGAGCAGTACTTC.

This chain uses TRBV3-1 (or the pseudogene TRBV3-2) with TRBJ2-7; no clear D. V was shortened by 0 bases and J by 7 bases, with 13 bases between the two germline ends. CDR1 is LGHDT and CDR2 is YNNKEL in the germline V gene (reference sequence). The CDR3 length is 14 residues. In DNA form, the CDR3 reads TGTGCCAGCAGCCAAGATTCAGGTCTGGTAGAGCAGTACTTC. Encoded protein: CASSQDSGLVEQYF.

This chain uses TRBV10-3 with TRBJ1-6; D is ambiguous. Germline CDR1 is ENHRY and CDR2 is SYGVKD. This CDR3 spans 13 amino acids. V dropped 0 bases and J dropped 10 bases, with 7 bases sitting between them. The CDR3 here is CAISESNSSPLHF. CDR3 sequence (DNA): TGTGCCATCAGTGAGTCAAACAGCTCACCCCTCCACTTT.

This clone was recorded once. The chain links TRBV2 to TRBJ1-4, with 11 bases that match TRBD1. The CDR3 totals 18 residues. Looked up from germline, CDR1 is SNHLY and CDR2 is FYNNEI. J lost 3 bases, V lost 7 bases, and 13 bases had no gene match. CDR3 coding DNA: TGTGCCAGCATCCCCACGGACAGGGGGCTTGTAGCTAATGAAAAACTGTTTTTT. This translates into CASIPTDRGLVANEKLFF.

This chain joins TRBV7-2 and TRBJ2-2; TRBD2 matches 7 bases. Losses at the gene ends were 1 base for V and 4 bases for J; bases not matched to a gene: 0. CDR1 and CDR2 from the germline V gene are SGHTA and FQGNSA. This CDR3 comprises 14 residues. In DNA form, the CDR3 reads TGTGCCAGCAGCTTAGGGGGGGGCACCGGGGAGCTGTTTTTT. Protein sequence: CASSLGGGTGELFF. Full variable domain (remainder filled in from reference TRBV7-2 and TRBJ2-2): GAGVSQSPSNKVTEKGKDVELRCDPISGHTALYWYRQSLGQGLEFLIYFQGNSAPDKSGLPSDRFSAERTGGSVSTLTIQRTQQEDSAVYLCASSLGGGTGELFFGEGSRLTVL.

The V gene is TRBV5-4, the J gene TRBJ2-2, with 8 bases matching TRBD2. This CDR3 is 15 amino acids long. With 2 bases clipped from V and 6 bases from J, the junction kept 6 bases outside the gene matches. CDR1 SGHNT and CDR2 YYREEE come from the germline V gene (reference sequence). For the CDR3, the DNA is TGTGCCAGCAGCTTATCGGGACTAGTGGCCGGGGAGCTGTTTTTT. It is translated as CASSLSGLVAGELFF.

This sequence joins TRBV9 and TRBJ2-1; D perhaps matches TRBD2 (5 bases). The germline V gene has CDR1 SGDLS and CDR2 YYNGEE. The length of the CDR3 is 16 residues. V gave up 3 bases and J gave up 3 bases, with 16 bases separating them. The CDR3 is CASSDPISEDYNEQFF. In nucleotides, the CDR3 is TGTGCCAGCAGCGATCCCATTAGCGAGGACTACAATGAGCAGTTCTTC.

The chain uses TRBV7-9 and TRBJ1-1; D ambiguous. Germline-derived CDR1 and CDR2 are SEHNR and FQNEAQ (reference sequence). With 6 bases removed from V and 11 bases from J, the gap between germline ends came to 25 bases. This CDR3 comprises 15 residues. The CDR3 DNA follows: TGTGCCAGCAGGATACTTTCGTCGGATATCAGCTGGGCTTTCTTT. This codes for CASRILSSDISWAFF.

The chain combines TRBV6-5 with TRBJ2-1; D is unresolved. CDR1 is MNHEY, CDR2 SVGAGI, per germline. This CDR3 region has 15 residues. V shed 2 bases and J shed 11 bases, with 19 bases lying between them. CDR3 amino acids: CASSYLMAAGQQQFF. The CDR3 nucleotides are TGTGCCAGCAGTTACCTTATGGCCGCAGGCCAACAGCAGTTCTTC.

This clone was recorded a few times. The chain employs TRBV11-3 and TRBJ1-2; 7 positions agree with TRBD1. This CDR3 is built from 18 residues. V was pared by 0 bases and J by 0 bases, with 10 bases of the junction left unmatched. Germline lookup yields CDR1 SGHNT and CDR2 YENEEA. The CDR3 nucleotides read TGTGCCAGCAGCTTAGACCAAGGAGGGACAGCTGCTAACTATGGCTACACCTTC. Its protein product is CASSLDQGGTAANYGYTF. Supplemented by reference TRBV11-3 and TRBJ1-2, the full variable domain reads EAGVVQSPRYKIIEKKQPVAFWCNPISGHNTLYWYLQNLGQGPELLIRYENEEAVDDSQLPKDRFSAERLKGVDSTLKIQPAELGDSAVYLCASSLDQGGTAANYGYTFGSGTRLTVV.

Concerning this clone itself: The same CDR3 also results from other DNA sequences found in this sample. J is TRBJ2-5 and V is TRBV6-5; 13 positions agree with TRBD2. Trimming at V came to 0 bases and at J to 5 bases, leaving 0 bases not matched to a gene. Germline loops: CDR1 MNHEY, CDR2 SVGAGI. The CDR3 consists of 15 residues. The DNA for the CDR3 is TGTGCCAGCAGTTACTCGACTAGCGGGGGGGAGACCCAGTACTTC. It yields the protein CASSYSTSGGETQYF.

The rearrangement uses TRBV12-3 or TRBV12-4 and TRBJ1-1; D gene ambiguous. The CDR3 is 13 amino acids. The ends were cut back, 1 base at V and 5 bases at J, with 8 bases in the middle. The CDR3 region has the DNA TGTGCCAGCAGTTTAGGAGCCGGGACTGAAGCTTTCTTT. This translates into CASSLGAGTEAFF.

The chain uses TRBV27 and TRBJ1-6; tentative D call: TRBD1 (5 bases). Trimming shortened V by 6 bases and J by 4 bases, and 7 bases separated the two germline ends. Germline V gene data show CDR1 as MNHEY and CDR2 as SMNVEV (reference sequence). The CDR3 has 13 residues. CDR3 amino acids: CASRGGYNSPLHF. CDR3 in DNA: TGTGCCAGCAGGGGGGGATATAATTCACCCCTCCACTTT.

The V and J genes are TRBV28 and TRBJ1-4; D is unresolved. The CDR3 has 13 amino acids. Germline CDR1 reads MDHEN; CDR2 reads SYDVKM. V lost 2 bases and J 8 bases, leaving 9 bases between the germline ends. The CDR3 DNA is TGTGCCAGCAGTTTAGGAGCCTCGGAAAAACTGTTTTTT. This encodes CASSLGASEKLFF.

The V and J genes are TRBV2 and TRBJ1-2; no clear D. Trimming shortened V by 6 bases and J by 0 bases, and 14 bases separated the two germline ends. The germline V gene encodes CDR1 SNHLY and CDR2 FYNNEI. The CDR3 totals 15 residues. CDR3 in amino acids: CASRVDLTPNYGYTF. The DNA for the CDR3 is TGTGCCAGCAGGGTCGATTTGACCCCTAACTATGGCTACACCTTC.

This chain uses TRBV6-2 or TRBV6-3 with TRBJ1-6; no firm D call. The CDR3 is made up of 11 amino acids. V was shortened by 2 bases and J by 14 bases, with 7 bases between the two germline ends. The germline CDR1 and CDR2 sequences are MNHEY and SVGEGT. This CDR3 is CASSYSGALHF. The CDR3 nucleotides read TGTGCCAGCAGTTACAGTGGGGCCCTCCACTTT.

This chain joins TRBV7-2 and TRBJ1-1, with D unresolved. The CDR3 runs 16 residues. V was shortened by 2 bases and J by 5 bases, with 18 bases between the two germline ends. From germline, CDR1 is SGHTA and CDR2 FQGNSA. CDR3 coding DNA: TGTGCCAGCAGCTTACTCGTTGGGCCTGTTGGAACTGAAGCTTTCTTT. Protein: CASSLLVGPVGTEAFF.